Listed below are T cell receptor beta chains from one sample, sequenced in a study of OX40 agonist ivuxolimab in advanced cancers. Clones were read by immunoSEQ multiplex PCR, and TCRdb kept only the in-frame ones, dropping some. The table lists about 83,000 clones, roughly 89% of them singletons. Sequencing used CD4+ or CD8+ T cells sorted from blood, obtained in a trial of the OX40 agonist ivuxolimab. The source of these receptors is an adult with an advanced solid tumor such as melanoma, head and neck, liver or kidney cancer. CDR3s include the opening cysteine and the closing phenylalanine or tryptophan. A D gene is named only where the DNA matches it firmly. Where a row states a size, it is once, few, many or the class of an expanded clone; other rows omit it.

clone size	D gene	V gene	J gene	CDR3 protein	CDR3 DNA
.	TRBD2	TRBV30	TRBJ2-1	CAWGVGLGLDEQFF	TGTGCCTGGGGAGTGGGACTAGGGTTAGATGAGCAGTTCTTC
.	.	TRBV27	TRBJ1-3	CASSLSPHSGNTIYF	TGTGCCAGCAGTTTATCTCCGCACTCTGGAAACACCATATATTTT
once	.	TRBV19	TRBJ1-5	CASSITLMPGSNQPQHF	TGTGCCAGTAGTATAACCCTAATGCCAGGGAGCAATCAGCCCCAGCATTTT
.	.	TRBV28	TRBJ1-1	CASSLPGGDEAFF	TGTGCCAGCAGTTTACCGGGGGGGGATGAAGCTTTCTTT
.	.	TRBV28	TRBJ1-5	CASSFPWANQPQHF	TGTGCCAGCAGTTTCCCGTGGGCCAATCAGCCCCAGCATTTT
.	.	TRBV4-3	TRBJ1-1	CASSHLENTEAFF	TGCGCCAGCAGCCACCTAGAGAACACTGAAGCTTTCTTT
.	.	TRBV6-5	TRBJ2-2	CASSYTVRGSGELFF	TGTGCCAGCAGTTACACAGTAAGGGGCTCCGGGGAGCTGTTTTTT
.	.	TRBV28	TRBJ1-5	CASRPEGGESNQPQHF	TGTGCCAGCAGGCCTGAGGGAGGAGAAAGCAATCAGCCCCAGCATTTT
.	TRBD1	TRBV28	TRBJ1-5	CASSHRDRGHQPQHF	TGTGCCAGCAGCCACCGGGACAGGGGCCATCAGCCCCAGCATTTT
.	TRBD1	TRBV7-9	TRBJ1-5	CASSTGVLYQPQHF	TGTGCCAGCAGCACAGGGGTTCTCTATCAGCCCCAGCATTTT
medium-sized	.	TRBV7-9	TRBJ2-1	CASSLGGLEQFF	TGTGCCAGCAGCTTAGGGGGCCTTGAGCAGTTCTTC
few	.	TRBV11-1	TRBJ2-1	CASSLLVYDNEQFF	TGTGCCAGCAGCTTATTGGTCTACGACAATGAGCAGTTCTTC
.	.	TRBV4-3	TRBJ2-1	CASSQDGQTYNEQFF	TGCGCCAGCAGCCAAGACGGACAGACCTACAATGAGCAGTTCTTC
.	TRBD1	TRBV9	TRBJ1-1	CASSGPDRGAFF	TGTGCCAGCAGCGGCCCCGACAGGGGAGCTTTCTTT
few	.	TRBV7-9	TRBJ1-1	CASSPVAGNTEAFF	TGTGCCAGCAGCCCGGTCGCGGGGAACACTGAAGCTTTCTTT
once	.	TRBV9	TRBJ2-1	CASSVGNNEQFF	TGTGCCAGCAGCGTAGGGAACAATGAGCAGTTCTTC
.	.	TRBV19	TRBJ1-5	CASSLLGDVQPQHF	TGTGCCAGTAGCCTGCTAGGGGACGTCCAGCCCCAGCATTTT
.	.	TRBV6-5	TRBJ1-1	CASSGLGGTEAFF	TGTGCCAGCAGTGGATTGGGTGGGACTGAAGCTTTCTTT
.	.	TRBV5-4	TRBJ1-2	CASSNRDNYGYTF	TGTGCCAGCAGTAATAGGGATAACTATGGCTACACCTTC
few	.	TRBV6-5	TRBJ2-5	CASSRSTSVETQYF	TGTGCCAGCAGCCGATCCACTAGTGTAGAGACCCAGTACTTC
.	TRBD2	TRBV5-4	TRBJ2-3	CASSLELAGGTDTQYF	TGTGCCAGCAGCTTGGAACTAGCGGGAGGCACAGATACGCAGTATTTT
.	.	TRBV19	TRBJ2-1	CASSGGPRNEQFF	TGTGCCAGTAGCGGAGGGCCGAGGAATGAGCAGTTCTTC
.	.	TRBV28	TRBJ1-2	CASSQWADPSNYGYTF	TGTGCCAGCAGCCAATGGGCCGACCCCAGTAACTATGGCTACACCTTC
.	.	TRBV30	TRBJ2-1	CAWVGSMPPYNEQFF	TGTGCCTGGGTCGGGTCTATGCCCCCCTACAATGAGCAGTTCTTC
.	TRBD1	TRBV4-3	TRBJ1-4	CASSQEAGGYEKLFF	TGCGCCAGCAGCCAAGAGGCAGGGGGATATGAAAAACTGTTTTTT
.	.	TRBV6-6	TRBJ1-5	CASRRWSNQPQHF	TGTGCCAGCAGGCGCTGGAGCAATCAGCCCCAGCATTTT
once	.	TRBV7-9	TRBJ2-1	CASSLAPLNHNEQFF	TGTGCCAGCAGCTTAGCCCCCCTGAATCACAATGAGCAGTTCTTC
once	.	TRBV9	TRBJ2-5	CASSASQETQYF	TGTGCCAGCAGCGCCTCCCAAGAGACCCAGTACTTC
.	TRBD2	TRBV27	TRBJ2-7	CASSPHLAGGPHEQYF	TGTGCCAGCAGTCCCCACCTAGCGGGGGGGCCCCACGAGCAGTACTTC
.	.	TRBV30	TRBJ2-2	CACSPWRTISTGELFF	TGTGCCTGCTCCCCCTGGCGGACGATTTCGACCGGGGAGCTGTTTTTT
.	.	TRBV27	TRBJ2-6	CASSLNGANVLTF	TGTGCCAGCAGTTTAAACGGGGCCAACGTCCTGACTTTC
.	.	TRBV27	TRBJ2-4	CASSLRGENKYIQYF	TGTGCCAGCAGTTTAAGGGGGGAAAACAAGTACATTCAGTACTTC
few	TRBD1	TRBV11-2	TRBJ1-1	CASSPGTGVLNTEAFF	TGTGCCAGCAGCCCCGGGACAGGGGTATTGAACACTGAAGCTTTCTTT
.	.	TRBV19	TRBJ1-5	CASTPSGLWPQHF	TGTGCCAGTACCCCGTCGGGGTTATGGCCCCAGCATTTT
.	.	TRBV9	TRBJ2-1	CASSVKYPGGPNEQFF	TGTGCCAGCAGCGTAAAGTACCCCGGCGGCCCCAATGAGCAGTTCTTC
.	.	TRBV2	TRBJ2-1	CASSPGSSYNEQFF	TGTGCCAGCAGTCCCGGGAGCTCCTACAATGAGCAGTTCTTC
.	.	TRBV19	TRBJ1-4	CASSIGQEGEKLFF	TGTGCCAGTAGTATAGGGCAGGAAGGCGAAAAACTGTTTTTT
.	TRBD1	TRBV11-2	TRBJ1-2	CASSRQGGYGYTF	TGTGCCAGCAGCCGACAGGGCGGCTATGGCTACACCTTC
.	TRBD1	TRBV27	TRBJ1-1	CASSLGYRGTGYNTEAFF	TGTGCCAGCAGTTTAGGGTACAGGGGGACGGGTTACAACACTGAAGCTTTCTTT
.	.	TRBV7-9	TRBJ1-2	CASSFGDGHYGYTF	TGTGCCAGCAGCTTCGGTGACGGCCACTATGGCTACACCTTC
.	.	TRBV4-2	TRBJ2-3	CASSQDLGGGGLTDTQYF	TGTGCCAGCAGCCAAGATCTAGGGGGAGGGGGACTCACAGATACGCAGTATTTT
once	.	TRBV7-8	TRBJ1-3	CASSEIIGGSPLKPNSGNTIYF	TGTGCCAGCAGCGAAATTATTGGGGGGTCACCACTGAAGCCGAACTCTGGAAACACCATATATTTT
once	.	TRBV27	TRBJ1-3	CASSQTWDTGNTIYF	TGTGCCAGCAGTCAAACCTGGGACACCGGAAACACCATATATTTT
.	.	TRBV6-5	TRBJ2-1	CASRGGYNEQFF	TGTGCCAGCAGGGGGGGATACAATGAGCAGTTCTTC
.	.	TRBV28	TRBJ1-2	CASSSRDDPNYGYTF	TGTGCCAGCAGTTCGAGAGATGACCCCAACTATGGCTACACCTTC
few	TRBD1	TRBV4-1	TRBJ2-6	CASSQDRDTRRANVLTF	TGCGCCAGCAGCCAGGACAGGGACACCCGGCGGGCCAACGTCCTGACTTTC
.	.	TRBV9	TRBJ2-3	CASSPQGPSTDTQYF	TGTGCCAGCAGCCCCCAGGGGCCCAGCACAGATACGCAGTATTTT
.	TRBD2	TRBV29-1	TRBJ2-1	CSVGLAGRSSYNEQFF	TGCAGCGTGGGACTAGCGGGCAGGAGCTCCTACAATGAGCAGTTCTTC
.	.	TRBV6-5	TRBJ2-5	CASSYGARAQETQYF	TGTGCCAGCAGTTACGGGGCACGGGCCCAAGAGACCCAGTACTTC
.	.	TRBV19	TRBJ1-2	CASSNWGGDYGYTF	TGTGCCAGTAGTAACTGGGGTGGGGACTATGGCTACACCTTC
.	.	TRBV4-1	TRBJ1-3	CASSQDRWSGNTIYF	TGCGCCAGCAGCCAAGATAGATGGTCTGGAAACACCATATATTTT
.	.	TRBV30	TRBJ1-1	CAWSVSENTEAFF	TGTGCCTGGAGTGTTTCTGAGAACACTGAAGCTTTCTTT
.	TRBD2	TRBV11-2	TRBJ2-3	CASSSSGNLDTDTQYF	TGTGCCAGCAGCTCAAGCGGGAACCTAGACACAGATACGCAGTATTTT
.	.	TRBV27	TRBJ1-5	CASSFTSNGPQHF	TGTGCCAGCAGTTTTACCAGTAACGGGCCCCAGCATTTT
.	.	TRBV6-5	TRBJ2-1	CASSYSIGNEQFF	TGTGCCAGCAGTTACTCGATAGGGAATGAGCAGTTCTTC
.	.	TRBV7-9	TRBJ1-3	CASSPQGFSGNTIYF	TGTGCCAGCAGCCCTCAAGGGTTCTCTGGAAACACCATATATTTT
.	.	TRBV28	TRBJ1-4	CASSPQGSEKLFF	TGTGCCAGCAGTCCCCAGGGATCGGAAAAACTGTTTTTT
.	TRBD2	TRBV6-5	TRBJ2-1	CASSYPTSGGNNEQFF	TGTGCCAGCAGTTACCCTACTAGCGGGGGCAACAATGAGCAGTTCTTC